The 4 T cell receptor beta chains given below trace back to one sample, sequenced in a study of graft-versus-host responses after intestinal transplantation. Assay: immunoSEQ multiplex PCR; the TCRdb copy retains only in-frame clones and omits some. The table has 23,000 or so clones, more than 80% seen once. The specimen comprised PBMCs, sampled 18 days after transplant. The receptors were gathered from a human patient who received an intestinal transplant, so some T cells may come from the graft donor.

The count of this clone is one. As DNA, the CDR3 is TGTGCCAGCAGCGTGGCACCAGGGAGTTATGACAATGAGCAGTTCTTC. It encodes CASSVAPGSYDNEQFF. The chain couples TRBV5-5 to TRBJ2-1; the D gene could be TRBD1 or TRBD2 (5 bases each). Deletions cut 4 bases from V and 5 bases from J, with 19 bases between. The CDR3 runs to 16 residues. Per the germline V gene, CDR1 is SGHKS and CDR2 is YYEKEE (reference sequence).

The chain recombines TRBV11-2 with TRBJ2-3; TRBD2 agrees at 13 bases. V dropped 5 bases and J dropped 0; count of bases not matched to a gene: 5. Germline assignment: CDR1 SGHAT and CDR2 FQNNGV. The CDR3 is 17 residues long. This chain's CDR3 is CASSMGLAGTSTDTQYF. For the CDR3, the DNA is TGTGCCAGCAGCATGGGACTAGCGGGGACGAGCACAGATACGCAGTATTTT. Combining the CDR3 with reference TRBV11-2 and TRBJ2-3 gives the whole variable domain EAGVAQSPRYKIIEKRQSVAFWCNPISGHATLYWYQQILGQGPKLLIQFQNNGVVDDSQLPKDRFSAERLKGVDSTLKIQPAKLEDSAVYLCASSMGLAGTSTDTQYFGPGTRLTVL.

The V and J genes are TRBV5-8 and TRBJ2-3; D possibly corresponds to TRBD2 (6 bases). Germline V gene lookup returns CDR1 SGHTS and CDR2 YDEGEE. Trimming took 0 bases from V and 0 from J, leaving 8 bases between them. The CDR3 length is 15 residues. This CDR3 reads CASSLAGTSTDTQYF. In DNA, the CDR3 is TGTGCCAGCAGCTTGGCCGGGACTAGCACAGATACGCAGTATTTT.

The rearrangement joins TRBV5-6 to TRBJ1-2; D might be TRBD1 (6 bases). Germline CDR1 SGHDT, CDR2 YYEEEE. With 4 bases removed from V and 8 bases from J, the gap between germline ends came to 18 bases. The CDR3 contains 14 residues. The CDR3 loop reads CASSPVINRDGYTF. CDR3 sequence (DNA): TGTGCCAGCAGCCCGGTGATTAACAGGGACGGCTACACCTTC.